Listed here are 20 T cell receptor beta chains from one sample, sequenced in a study of the immune and genomic landscape of osteosarcoma. Some clones are missing from TCRdb's copy, which holds only in-frame ones; the method was immunoSEQ multiplex PCR. The data hold several thousand clones, with approximately 76% observed a single time. Poor-prognosis osteosarcoma patients supplied post-treatment primary, local recurrence and metastasis tumor specimens. Sample: osteosarcoma tumor tissue from the femur. The source is a human donor with osteosarcoma.

This clone is categorized as medium-sized. The chain is built from TRBV6-1 and TRBJ2-7; D unclear. The ends were cut back, 0 bases at V and 7 bases at J, with 19 bases in the middle. The germline gives CDR1 MNHNS, CDR2 SASEGT. The CDR3 has 16 residues. The CDR3 sequence: CASSEARVTLWEEQYF. In nucleotides, the CDR3 is TGTGCCAGCAGTGAAGCTAGAGTAACCTTGTGGGAAGAGCAGTACTTC.

The J gene is TRBJ1-4, the V gene TRBV2, with a weak D call TRBD1 (5 bases). The CDR3 has 12 amino acids. Germline-derived CDR1 and CDR2 are SNHLY and FYNNEI. Trimming pared 7 bases from V and 8 bases from J, leaving 11 bases between. CDR3 loop: CASMWGREKLFF. In DNA form, the CDR3 reads TGTGCCAGCATGTGGGGGAGAGAAAAACTGTTTTTT.

The chain combines TRBV4-2 with TRBJ2-7; 7 bases agree with TRBD1. CDR1 and CDR2 from the germline V gene are LGHNA and YNFKEQ. V lost 3 bases, J lost 1 base, and 6 bases stayed unmatched. The CDR3 loop spans 15 amino acids. Here the CDR3 DNA reads TGTGCCAGCAGCCAGCACAGGGGAATTTCCTACGAGCAGTACTTC. Translating it yields CASSQHRGISYEQYF.

The chain uses TRBV19 and TRBJ2-4, with D perhaps matching TRBD2 (5 bases). The ends were cut back, 3 bases at V and 8 bases at J, with 11 bases in the middle. The germline gives CDR1 LNHDA, CDR2 SQIVND (reference sequence). The CDR3 loop spans 13 amino acids. CDR3 region: CASSISGLDIQYF. CDR3 nucleotide sequence: TGTGCCAGTAGTATTTCGGGGTTGGACATTCAGTACTTC.

The rearrangement links TRBV7-9 to TRBJ2-2, with D possibly matching TRBD2 (6 bases). The germline V and J ends were trimmed by 10 bases and 5 bases, with 14 bases remaining between them. The V gene's germline CDR1 is SEHNR and CDR2 FQNEAQ (reference sequence). The CDR3 is 13 residues long. The CDR3 DNA sequence: TGTGCCACCTTCTCGGGGGTTACCGGGGAGCTGTTTTTT. This sequence encodes CATFSGVTGELFF.

This clone was observed a single time. The V call is TRBV19, the J call TRBJ2-5, with a tentative D call TRBD2 (6 bases). CDR3 length: 16 residues. Trimming pared 8 bases from V and 1 base from J, leaving 20 bases between. Germline assignment: CDR1 LNHDA and CDR2 SQIVND (reference sequence). The CDR3 DNA sequence: TGTGCCAGTGGATCCCCGAGGGCGGGGACCCAAGAGACCCAGTACTTC. This gives the protein CASGSPRAGTQETQYF.

This clone was counted between two and nine times. The CDR3 loop reads CASSLGRIGELFF. The CDR3 DNA follows: TGCGCCAGCAGCTTAGGGCGAATCGGGGAGCTGTTTTTT. The gene calls are TRBV5-1 and TRBJ2-2, with D unresolved. The germline V and J ends were trimmed by 2 bases and 7 bases, with 9 bases remaining between them. CDR3 length: 13 amino acids. Germline-derived CDR1 and CDR2 are SGHRS and YFSETQ.

In its sample, this clone was seen a few times. The J gene is TRBJ1-2, the V gene TRBV10-3; 7 nucleotides agree with TRBD1. The CDR3 has 15 amino acids. The V segment lost 3 bases and the J segment 6 bases; nucleotides outside the gene matches: 10. Germline V lookup: CDR1 ENHRY, CDR2 SYGVKD. The CDR3 region is CAISELPQGINGYTF. In DNA form, the CDR3 reads TGTGCCATCAGTGAACTTCCACAGGGGATTAATGGCTACACCTTC.

The chain recombines TRBV7-9 with TRBJ1-1; the match to TRBD1 covers 7 bases. The germline CDR1 and CDR2 sequences are SEHNR and FQNEAQ (reference sequence). There are 14 residues in the CDR3. Losses at the gene ends were 4 bases for V and 5 bases for J; bases not matched to a gene: 7. The CDR3 DNA reads as TGTGCCAGCAGCTGGCGGTCAGGGGGAACTGAAGCTTTCTTT. It specifies CASSWRSGGTEAFF.

In its sample, this clone was seen a few times. V and J are TRBV4-2 and TRBJ2-7, with D perhaps TRBD1 (5 bases). The length of the CDR3 is 13 residues. Trimming pared 0 bases from V and 4 bases from J, leaving 7 bases between. Germline V CDR1 and CDR2: LGHNA, YNFKEQ. The chain's CDR3 is CASSQDGAYEQYF. Written as DNA, the CDR3 is TGTGCCAGCAGCCAAGATGGGGCTTACGAGCAGTACTTC.

The chain couples TRBV28 to TRBJ2-1, with a weak D call TRBD2 (5 bases). Germline CDR1 reads MDHEN; CDR2 reads SYDVKM. Trimming stripped 2 bases from V and 6 bases from J, with 20 bases between. CDR3 size: 17 residues. The CDR3: CASSLGVQRRTPNEQFF. As DNA, the CDR3 is TGTGCCAGCAGTTTAGGGGTCCAGCGGCGGACCCCCAATGAGCAGTTCTTC.

This clone is medium-sized by share. V is TRBV27 and J is TRBJ1-4; D unclear. The V gene's germline CDR1 is MNHEY and CDR2 SMNVEV (reference sequence). Trimming removed 1 base from V and 5 bases from J, with 5 bases in between. The CDR3 loop spans 13 amino acids. The CDR3 is CASSLFQNEKLFF. The CDR3 region has the DNA TGTGCCAGCAGTTTATTCCAGAATGAAAAACTGTTTTTT.

This chain links TRBV5-5 with TRBJ2-6; unclear D gene. CDR3 length: 16 amino acids. The ends were cut back, 5 bases at V and 0 bases at J, with 12 bases in the middle. Germline assignment: CDR1 SGHKS and CDR2 YYEKEE (reference sequence). CDR3 sequence reads: CASSPQENSGANVLTF. The CDR3 region has the DNA TGTGCCAGCAGTCCCCAGGAAAACTCTGGGGCCAACGTCCTGACTTTC.

The chain employs TRBV7-8 and TRBJ1-1, with D possibly TRBD1 on 5 matching bases. CDR1 SGHVS and CDR2 FQNEAQ come from the germline V gene. This CDR3 region has 14 residues. Between the trimmed V and J ends, which lost 0 bases and 5 bases, there was a span of 10 bases. CDR3 coding DNA: TGTGCCAGCAGCTTAGCGGCAGGGAGTACTGAAGCTTTCTTT. This gives the protein CASSLAAGSTEAFF.

The chain employs TRBV27 and TRBJ1-2; 7 bases map to TRBD1. Germline CDR1 and CDR2: MNHEY and SMNVEV (reference sequence). Trimming at V came to 4 bases and at J to 5 bases, leaving 7 bases not matched to a gene. The CDR3 sequence is 14 residues long. The CDR3 is CASSSSTGNYGYTF. The CDR3 region has the DNA TGTGCCAGCAGTTCGTCGACAGGGAATTATGGCTACACCTTC.

This sequence joins TRBV10-3 and TRBJ1-4; 8 bases fit TRBD1. Germline V gene lookup returns CDR1 ENHRY and CDR2 SYGVKD. V lost 6 bases and J lost 6; bases outside the gene matches: 9. CDR3 length: 15 amino acids. The CDR3 here is CAISVGTGRHEKLFF. As DNA, the CDR3 is TGTGCCATCAGCGTAGGGACAGGTCGTCATGAAAAACTGTTTTTT.

The chain has TRBV5-6 and TRBJ1-2, with D possibly matching TRBD1 (6 bases). From germline, CDR1 is SGHDT and CDR2 YYEEEE. This CDR3 has 14 amino acids. Trimming left V 0 bases short and J 8 bases short, with 14 bases between. CDR3 sequence reads: CASSLAQGSRGYTF. CDR3 nucleotide sequence: TGTGCCAGCAGCTTGGCTCAGGGGTCACGCGGCTACACCTTC.

The V and J genes are TRBV6-1 and TRBJ2-5; 8 bases match TRBD2. CDR1 and CDR2 from the germline V gene are MNHNS and SASEGT. The CDR3 has 15 amino acids. V was pared by 4 bases and J by 1 base, with 5 bases of the junction left unmatched. CDR3 sequence (DNA): TGTGCCAGCAGTGGCTCACTAGCGGCCCAAGAGACCCAGTACTTC. It codes for CASSGSLAAQETQYF.

A few counts support this clone. The chain is built from TRBV30 and TRBJ1-2; tentatively, D is TRBD1 (5 bases). The CDR3 totals 16 residues. The V and J ends lost 0 bases and 5 bases respectively, with 19 bases between them. Germline V gene lookup returns CDR1 GTSNPN and CDR2 SVGIG (reference sequence). The chain's CDR3 is CAWSVLWDPAGYGYTF. For the CDR3, the DNA is TGTGCCTGGAGTGTATTATGGGACCCTGCCGGGTATGGCTACACCTTC.

The chain uses TRBV5-6 and TRBJ2-7; 7 bases agree with TRBD1. The CDR3 has 13 amino acids. V shed 1 base and J 7 bases; nucleotides not matched to a gene: 5. CDR1 SGHDT and CDR2 YYEEEE come from the germline V gene. CDR3 region: CASSLYRGREQYF. In DNA, the CDR3 is TGTGCCAGCAGCTTGTACAGGGGTCGGGAGCAGTACTTC. Supplemented by reference TRBV5-6 and TRBJ2-7, the full variable domain reads DAGVTQSPTHLIKTRGQQVTLRCSPKSGHDTVSWYQQALGQGPQFIFQYYEEEERQRGNFPDRFSGHQFPNYSSELNVNALLLGDSALYLCASSLYRGREQYFGPGTRLTVT.